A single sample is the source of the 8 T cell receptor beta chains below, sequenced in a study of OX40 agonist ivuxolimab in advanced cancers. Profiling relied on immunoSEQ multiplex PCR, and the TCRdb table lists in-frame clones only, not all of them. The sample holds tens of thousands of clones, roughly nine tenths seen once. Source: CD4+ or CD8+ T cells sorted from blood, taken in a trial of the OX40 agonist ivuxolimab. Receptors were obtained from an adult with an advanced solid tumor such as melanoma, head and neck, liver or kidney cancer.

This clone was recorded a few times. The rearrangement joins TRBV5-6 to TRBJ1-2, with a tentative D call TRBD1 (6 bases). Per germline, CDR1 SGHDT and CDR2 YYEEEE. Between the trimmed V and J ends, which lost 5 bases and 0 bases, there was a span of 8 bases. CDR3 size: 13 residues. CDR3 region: CASRDSANYGYTF. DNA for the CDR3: TGTGCCAGCAGGGACAGCGCTAACTATGGCTACACCTTC.

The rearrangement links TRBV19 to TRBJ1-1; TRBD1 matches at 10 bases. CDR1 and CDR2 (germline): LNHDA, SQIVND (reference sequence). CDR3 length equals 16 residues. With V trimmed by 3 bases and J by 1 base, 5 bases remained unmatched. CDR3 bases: TGTGCCAGTAGTATGGGGACAGGGGAGGAGAACACTGAAGCTTTCTTT. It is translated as CASSMGTGEENTEAFF.

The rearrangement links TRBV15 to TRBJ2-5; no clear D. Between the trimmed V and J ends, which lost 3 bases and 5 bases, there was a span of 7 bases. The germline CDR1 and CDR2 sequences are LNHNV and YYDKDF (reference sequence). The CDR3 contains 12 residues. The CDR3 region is CATSSGRETQYF. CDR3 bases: TGTGCCACCAGCAGTGGGCGGGAGACCCAGTACTTC.

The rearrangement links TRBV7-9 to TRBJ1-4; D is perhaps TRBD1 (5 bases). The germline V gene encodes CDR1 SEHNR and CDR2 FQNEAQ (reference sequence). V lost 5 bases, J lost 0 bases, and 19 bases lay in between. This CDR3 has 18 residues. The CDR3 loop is CASSIRVRPPSTNEKLFF. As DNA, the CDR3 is TGTGCCAGCAGCATCAGGGTTAGGCCCCCCTCAACTAATGAAAAACTGTTTTTT. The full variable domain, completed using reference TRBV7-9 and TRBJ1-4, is DTGVSQNPRHKITKRGQNVTFRCDPISEHNRLYWYRQTLGQGPEFLTYFQNEAQLEKSRLLSDRFSAERPKGSFSTLEIQRTEQGDSAMYLCASSIRVRPPSTNEKLFFGSGTQLSVL.

As DNA, the CDR3 is TGTGCCAGCAGTTACTCCGACAGGGGAACTGGCGGGGAGCTGTTTTTT. Its translation is CASSYSDRGTGGELFF. The chain employs TRBV6-6 and TRBJ2-2; 8 nucleotides agree with TRBD1. The CDR3 is 16 residues long. V gave up 0 bases and J gave up 7 bases; unmatched junction bases: 7. Germline assignment: CDR1 MNHNY and CDR2 SVGAGI (reference sequence).

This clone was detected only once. CDR3 region: CASSQQGRDEQFF. DNA for the CDR3: TGTGCCAGCAGCCAACAGGGGCGGGATGAGCAGTTCTTC. The chain has TRBV7-8 and TRBJ2-1; 7 bases are shared with TRBD1. The V and J ends lost 5 bases and 8 bases, in that order; junction bases with no gene match: 6. The CDR3 is 13 amino acids. The germline CDR1 and CDR2 sequences are SGHVS and FQNEAQ.

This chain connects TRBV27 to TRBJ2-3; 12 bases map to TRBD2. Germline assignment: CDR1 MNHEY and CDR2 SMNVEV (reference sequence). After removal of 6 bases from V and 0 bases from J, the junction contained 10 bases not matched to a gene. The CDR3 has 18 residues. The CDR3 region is CASRRLAGGITSTDTQYF. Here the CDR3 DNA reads TGTGCCAGCAGAAGGCTAGCGGGAGGGATAACTAGCACAGATACGCAGTATTTT.

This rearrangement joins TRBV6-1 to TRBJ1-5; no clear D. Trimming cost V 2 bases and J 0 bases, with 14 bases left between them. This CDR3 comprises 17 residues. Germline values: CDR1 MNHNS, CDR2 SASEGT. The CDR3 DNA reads TGTGCCAGCAGTGAATCTAGGGCGGCTTATAGCAATCAGCCCCAGCATTTT. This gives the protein CASSESRAAYSNQPQHF.